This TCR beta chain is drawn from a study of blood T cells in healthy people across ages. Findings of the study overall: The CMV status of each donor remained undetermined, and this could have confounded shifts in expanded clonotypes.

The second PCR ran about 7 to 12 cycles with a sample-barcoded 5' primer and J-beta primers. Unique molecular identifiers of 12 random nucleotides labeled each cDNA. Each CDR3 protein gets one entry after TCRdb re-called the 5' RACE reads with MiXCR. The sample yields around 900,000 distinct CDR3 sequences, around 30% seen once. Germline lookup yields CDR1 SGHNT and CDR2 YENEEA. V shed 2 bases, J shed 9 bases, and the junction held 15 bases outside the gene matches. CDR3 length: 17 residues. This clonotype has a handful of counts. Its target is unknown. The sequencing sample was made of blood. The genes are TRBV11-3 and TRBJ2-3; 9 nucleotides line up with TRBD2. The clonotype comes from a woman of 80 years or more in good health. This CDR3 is CASSLQASGGPFVTQYF. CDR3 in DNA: TGTGCCAGCAGCTTACAAGCCAGCGGGGGGCCCTTCGTCACGCAGTATTTT.